Described below is a single TCR beta chain sequence and its context. Its antigen is currently unknown. The record originates from a study of Ad26.COV2.S vaccination and SARS-CoV-2 variants. Across the whole study: Each vaccinee took Ad26.COV2.S intramuscularly, once or twice 56 days apart. Findings and caveats of the study: Reportedly, after vaccination the spike-specific CD8+ and CD4+ T cell responses displayed substantial breadth.

Treatment of the sample: 15 to 20 received Ad26.COV2.S at low or high dose, single or two shots; five or six received placebo; per-sample allocation not given. Samples came from day 63 after the first vaccine or placebo injection. Donation came from an adult in Boston who was aged 18-55 years. Profiled with immunoSEQ multiplex PCR; TCRdb holds only in-frame clones, not every one. The sample holds about 400,000 clones; less than 90% are singletons and the top ten take 3.5%. The starting material was peripheral blood, obtained in a trial of Ad26.COV2.S vaccine versus placebo. The clonotype comes from a person between 18 and 60 years old who received the Ad26.COV2.S COVID-19 vaccine or a placebo.

CDR3 bases: TGCGCCAGCAGTGAGAGGGAACAAAATTCACCCCTCCACTTT. It specifies CASSEREQNSPLHF. The V and J genes are TRBV10-2 and TRBJ1-6; D not resolved. Germline V gives CDR1 WSHSY, CDR2 SAAADI. The CDR3 is 14 amino acids. Trimming left V 2 bases short and J 7 bases short, with 9 bases between.